This T cell receptor (beta chain) originates from a study of T cell responses to AZD1222 COVID-19 vaccine. Overall study findings and caveats: Clonal diversity may have been underestimated in mostly white British donors. Along spike, vaccine-associated CD4 TCRs were found throughout, with dominance at 160-218 and 743-854. Per reports, nearly half of all spike-specific TCRs target regions that are unmutated in variants.

The table came from immunoSEQ multiplex PCR; TCRdb's copy has only in-frame clones and leaves some out. The table has over 20,000 clones, around 86% seen once. Notes on this clone: The target antigen is unknown.

The study pooled second doses at about 4 or about 12 weeks. The receptor was derived from an adult who received the AZD1222 COVID-19 vaccine. Sequencing was performed on peripheral blood, taken 28 days after the second AZD1222 dose.

CDR3 nucleotide sequence: TGCGCCAGCAGCTTCTTTGACAGGGACGGAGAGACCCAGTACTTC. The encoded protein is CASSFFDRDGETQYF. The chain links TRBV5-1 to TRBJ2-5, with TRBD1 matching over 7 bases. The CDR3 is 15 amino acids. Germline lookup yields CDR1 SGHRS and CDR2 YFSETQ. The V segment lost 2 bases and the J segment 4 bases; nucleotides outside the gene matches: 8.